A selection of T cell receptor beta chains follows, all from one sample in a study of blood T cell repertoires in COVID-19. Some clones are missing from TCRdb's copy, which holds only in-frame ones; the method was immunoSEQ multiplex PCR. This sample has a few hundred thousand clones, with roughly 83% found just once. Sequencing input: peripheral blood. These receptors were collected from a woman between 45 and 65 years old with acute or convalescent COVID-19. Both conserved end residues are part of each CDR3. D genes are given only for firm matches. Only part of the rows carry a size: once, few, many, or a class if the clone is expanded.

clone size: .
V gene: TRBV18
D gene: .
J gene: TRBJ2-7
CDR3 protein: CASSPTGKGGSYEQYF
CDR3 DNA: TGTGCCAGCTCACCGACAGGGAAGGGGGGATCCTACGAGCAGTACTTC

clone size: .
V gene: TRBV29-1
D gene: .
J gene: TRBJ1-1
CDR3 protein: CSVEAGANTEAFF
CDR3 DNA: TGCAGCGTTGAGGCAGGGGCGAACACTGAAGCTTTCTTT

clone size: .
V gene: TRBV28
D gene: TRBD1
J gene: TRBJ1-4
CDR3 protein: CASSSAPTGGGNEKLFF
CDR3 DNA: TGTGCCAGCAGTTCGGCCCCGACAGGGGGCGGGAATGAAAAACTGTTTTTT

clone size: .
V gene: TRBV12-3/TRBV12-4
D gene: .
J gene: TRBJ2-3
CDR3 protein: CASSLTATDTQYF
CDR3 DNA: TGTGCCAGCAGTTTAACAGCCACAGATACGCAGTATTTT

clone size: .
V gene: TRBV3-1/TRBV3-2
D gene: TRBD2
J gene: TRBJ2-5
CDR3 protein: CASSPRLAGAVAQYF
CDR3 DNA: TGTGCCAGCAGCCCACGACTAGCGGGGGCAGTGGCCCAGTACTTC

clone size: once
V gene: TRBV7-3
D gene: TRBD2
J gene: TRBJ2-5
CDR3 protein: CASSPLGGQETQYF
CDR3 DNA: TGTGCCAGCAGCCCCCTCGGGGGGCAAGAGACCCAGTACTTC

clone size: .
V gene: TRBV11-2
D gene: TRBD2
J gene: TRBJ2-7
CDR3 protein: CASSLGEGVEQYF
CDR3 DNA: TGTGCCAGCAGCTTAGGGGAGGGAGTCGAGCAGTACTTC

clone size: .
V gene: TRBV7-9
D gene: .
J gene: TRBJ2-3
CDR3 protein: CASSLAMDTNTQYF
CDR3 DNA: TGTGCCAGCAGCTTAGCCATGGACACAAATACGCAGTATTTT

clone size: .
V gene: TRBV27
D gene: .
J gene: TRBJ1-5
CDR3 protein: CASSRSSRQPQHF
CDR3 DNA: TGTGCCAGCAGCCGTTCGAGTCGGCAGCCCCAGCATTTT

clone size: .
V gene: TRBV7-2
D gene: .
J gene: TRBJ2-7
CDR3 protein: CASSLAGGRNEQYF
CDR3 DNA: TGTGCCAGCAGCTTAGCGGGAGGAAGGAACGAGCAGTACTTC

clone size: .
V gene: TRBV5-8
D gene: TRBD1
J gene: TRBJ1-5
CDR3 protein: CASSLSGQGEPQHF
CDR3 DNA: TGTGCCAGCAGCTTGTCCGGACAGGGGGAGCCCCAGCATTTT

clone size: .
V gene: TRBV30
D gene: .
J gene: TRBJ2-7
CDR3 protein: CAWTGRSGINYEQYF
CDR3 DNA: TGTGCCTGGACCGGTCGGTCCGGGATCAACTACGAGCAGTACTTC

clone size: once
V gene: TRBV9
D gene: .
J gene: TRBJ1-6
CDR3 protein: CASSVETGSPLHF
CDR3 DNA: TGTGCCAGCAGCGTGGAAACGGGTTCACCCCTCCACTTT

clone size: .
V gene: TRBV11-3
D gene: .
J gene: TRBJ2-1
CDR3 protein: CASSLLQANEQFF
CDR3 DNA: TGTGCCAGCAGCTTGCTTCAGGCCAATGAGCAGTTCTTC

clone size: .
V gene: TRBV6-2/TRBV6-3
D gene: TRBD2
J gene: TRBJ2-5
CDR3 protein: CASSLSGGQETQYF
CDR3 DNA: TGTGCCAGCAGTTTAAGCGGGGGTCAAGAGACCCAGTACTTC

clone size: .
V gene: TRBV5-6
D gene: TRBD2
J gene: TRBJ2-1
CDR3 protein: CASSFRTSGLNEQFF
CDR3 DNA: TGTGCCAGCAGCTTCCGGACTAGCGGACTCAATGAGCAGTTCTTC

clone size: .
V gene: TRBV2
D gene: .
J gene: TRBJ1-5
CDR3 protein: CASSGAGFQPQHF
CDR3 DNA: TGTGCCAGCAGTGGGGCAGGGTTTCAGCCCCAGCATTTT

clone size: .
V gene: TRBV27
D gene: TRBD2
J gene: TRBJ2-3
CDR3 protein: CASSFAGGPTDTQYF
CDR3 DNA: TGTGCCAGCAGTTTTGCGGGAGGGCCCACAGATACGCAGTATTTT

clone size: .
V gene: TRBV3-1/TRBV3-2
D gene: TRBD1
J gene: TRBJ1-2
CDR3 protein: CASSPYRDRGLFSEGYTF
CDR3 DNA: TGTGCCAGCAGCCCCTACCGGGACAGGGGGCTTTTTTCGGAAGGCTACACCTTC

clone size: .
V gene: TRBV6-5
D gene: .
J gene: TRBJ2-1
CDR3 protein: CASSYSIGINNEQFF
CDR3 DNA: TGTGCCAGCAGTTACTCGATTGGCATAAACAATGAGCAGTTCTTC

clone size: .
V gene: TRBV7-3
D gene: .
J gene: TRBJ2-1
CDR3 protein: CASSPTPRSNEQFF
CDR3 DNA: TGTGCCAGCAGCCCCACCCCGCGGAGCAATGAGCAGTTCTTC